Below are 2 T cell receptor beta chains sequenced from a single sample in a study of breast tumors, draining lymph nodes, adjacent tissues. MiXCR, run by TCRdb on the multiplex PCR reads, gives a single entry per CDR3 protein. The table records more than 50,000 distinct CDR3 sequences, around 60% of them present only once. Sequencing was carried out using breast tumor tissue. These receptors originate from a female donor with breast cancer. Some clones in this sample may be carry-over from other donors' samples.

The chain combines TRBV5-6 with TRBJ2-7; 9 nucleotides line up with TRBD1. CDR3 size: 13 residues. Germline CDR1 reads SGHDT; CDR2 reads YYEEEE. Losses at the gene ends were 4 bases for V and 2 bases for J; bases not matched to a gene: 1. CDR3 in amino acids: CASSRTGAYEQYF. The DNA for the CDR3 is TGTGCCAGCAGCAGGACAGGGGCCTACGAGCAGTACTTC.

The table lists this clonotype with many counts. The chain joins TRBV6-1 to TRBJ1-6; a weak D match, TRBD1 (5 bases). Trimming stripped 6 bases from V and 1 base from J, with 10 bases between. CDR1 is MNHNS, CDR2 SASEGT, per germline. The CDR3 covers 15 residues. The CDR3 DNA sequence: TGTGCCAGCAGCCCTCAGGGATCCTATAATTCACCCCTCCACTTT. It codes for CASSPQGSYNSPLHF.